Below, 20 T cell receptor beta chains from the same sample are listed, as sequenced in a study of T cell repertoires in cytomegalovirus infection. TCRdb reanalysed the reads using MiXCR and keeps one entry per CDR3 protein. Among approximately 500,000 distinct CDR3 sequences listed, 11% were seen once. Sample: PBMCs. Every receptor here comes from a human donor in good health (CMV status not recorded). Some clones in this sample may be carry-over from other donors' samples.

The V gene is TRBV28, the J gene TRBJ2-5, with 13 bases lining up with TRBD2. After removal of 8 bases from V and 6 bases from J, the junction contained 6 bases not matched to a gene. In germline, CDR1 is MDHEN, CDR2 SYDVKM. The CDR3 consists of 14 residues. CDR3 sequence reads: CASQGLAGTKTQYF. The DNA of the CDR3 is TGTGCCAGCCAGGGACTAGCGGGGACAAAGACCCAGTACTTC.

This clonotype was observed at least ten times. The chain joins TRBV12-3 or TRBV12-4 to TRBJ2-7; D is possibly TRBD1 or TRBD2 (5 bases each). Trimming removed 6 bases at V and 0 bases at J, with 12 bases between. CDR3 size: 14 residues. CDR3 in amino acids: CASRGAGSSYEQYF. The DNA of the CDR3 is TGTGCCAGCAGAGGAGCAGGGAGCTCCTACGAGCAGTACTTC.

This clonotype was counted only a few times. The genes are TRBV24-1 and TRBJ2-7, with D tentatively TRBD2 (6 bases). Trimming left V 7 bases short and J 0 bases short, with 12 bases between. CDR3 size: 14 residues. Germline V gives CDR1 KGHDR, CDR2 SFDVKD. In DNA form, the CDR3 reads TGTGCCACCAGAATAGCGGCTGTCTCCTACGAGCAGTACTTC. Its protein is CATRIAAVSYEQYF.

About this clonotype itself: A much larger clone lies a single base off, so this may be a read error. The chain has TRBV7-2 and TRBJ2-3; 8 bases line up with TRBD1. The CDR3 is 14 amino acids. V lost 7 bases and J lost 6; bases outside the gene matches: 9. Per germline, CDR1 SGHTA and CDR2 FQGNSA. The CDR3: CASNPPGGKDTQYF. The CDR3 DNA reads as TGTGCCAGCAATCCACCAGGGGGCAAGGATACGCAGTATTTT.

Ten or more counts support this clonotype. J is TRBJ2-2 and V is TRBV28, with D maybe TRBD2 (6 bases). CDR3 length equals 16 residues. V lost 3 bases and J 5 bases, leaving 16 bases between the germline ends. Germline V CDR1 and CDR2: MDHEN, SYDVKM. The CDR3 sequence is CASSFRLARTTGELFF. CDR3 DNA sequence: TGTGCCAGCAGTTTCAGGCTAGCGCGAACAACCGGGGAGCTGTTTTTT.

This clonotype was seen repeatedly, ten times or more. The chain links TRBV6-1 to TRBJ2-7, with TRBD2 as a possible D gene (5 bases). The germline V gene has CDR1 MNHNS and CDR2 SASEGT. The CDR3 runs to 14 residues. The V end lost 6 bases, the J end lost 4 bases, and 16 bases lay between the germline ends. CDR3 sequence (DNA): TGTGCCAGCAGGGGGAACGGGGTCCTTTACGAGCAGTACTTC. Its protein product is CASRGNGVLYEQYF.

CDR3: CASSQGISANYGYTF. The CDR3, as DNA: TGTGCCAGCAGCCAAGGAATTTCCGCCAACTATGGCTACACCTTC. The rearrangement joins TRBV3-1 to TRBJ1-2; D not resolved. Germline V gene data show CDR1 as LGHDT and CDR2 as YNNKEL (reference sequence). CDR3 length: 15 amino acids. The germline V and J ends were trimmed by 1 base and 2 bases, with 11 bases remaining between them.

In its sample, this clonotype was seen many times. The J gene is TRBJ1-1, the V gene TRBV19; D gene uncertain. The V gene lost 3 bases and the J gene lost 4 bases, with 9 bases spanning the gap. CDR1 is LNHDA and CDR2 is SQIVND in the germline V gene (reference sequence). The CDR3 is 13 amino acids. CDR3 bases: TGTGCCAGTAGTATTCGAGGTTTCACTGAAGCTTTCTTT. This gives the protein CASSIRGFTEAFF.

For this clonotype: A single base separates this from a much larger clone, so it may be a read error. The genes are TRBV27 and TRBJ2-7; D might be TRBD2 (6 bases). The germline gives CDR1 MNHEY, CDR2 SMNVEV (reference sequence). The CDR3 consists of 10 residues. The CDR3 region has the DNA TGTGCCAGCGGGAGGTACGATCAGTACTTC. As protein: CASGRYDQYF.

The sample holds a few counts of this clonotype. This chain links TRBV20-1 with TRBJ2-7, with D perhaps TRBD1 or TRBD2 (7 bases each). With 1 base removed from V and 4 bases from J, the gap between germline ends came to 20 bases. The CDR3 spans 16 residues. The germline V gene encodes CDR1 DFQATT and CDR2 SNEGSKA (reference sequence). The CDR3 DNA is TGCAGTGCTAGAGGGGGTCTGGGGCAGGGGGGGTACGAGCAGTACTTC. Amino acids: CSARGGLGQGGYEQYF.

This clonotype came up many times. The chain couples TRBV27 to TRBJ2-2; a possible D gene is TRBD2 (6 bases). This CDR3 contains 16 residues. Between the trimmed V and J ends, which lost 2 bases and 1 base, there was a span of 11 bases. The germline V gene has CDR1 MNHEY and CDR2 SMNVEV (reference sequence). CDR3 region: CASSLRLVKNTGELFF. The CDR3 DNA follows: TGTGCCAGCAGTTTAAGACTAGTGAAGAACACCGGGGAGCTGTTTTTT.

J is TRBJ2-1 and V is TRBV20-1, with D possibly TRBD1 on 5 matching bases. Trimming took 4 bases from V and 7 from J, leaving 14 bases between them. Germline V gene lookup returns CDR1 DFQATT and CDR2 SNEGSKA (reference sequence). The CDR3 contains 13 residues. As DNA, the CDR3 is TGCAGTGCTAACCTAAGGGGTGGGAATGAGCAGTTCTTC. It translates to CSANLRGGNEQFF.

This clonotype occurred many times. The chain uses TRBV7-2 and TRBJ2-7; a possible D gene is TRBD2 (6 bases). The CDR3 totals 13 residues. The ends were cut back, 7 bases at V and 2 bases at J, with 12 bases in the middle. CDR1 is SGHTA and CDR2 is FQGNSA in the germline V gene. The CDR3 coding sequence is TGTGCCAGCACCCGGGACTTCCCCTACGAGCAGTACTTC. Its protein is CASTRDFPYEQYF.

The V call is TRBV5-4, the J call TRBJ1-2; D is perhaps TRBD1 (6 bases). The CDR3 totals 14 residues. Germline CDR1 reads SGHNT; CDR2 reads YYREEE (reference sequence). V gave up 0 bases and J gave up 6 bases, with 12 bases separating them. Here the CDR3 reads CASSLAGGGHGYTF. The CDR3 region has the DNA TGTGCCAGCAGCTTGGCCGGCGGGGGCCATGGCTACACCTTC.

This clonotype was seen at least ten times. The rearrangement links TRBV15 to TRBJ2-3, with D tentatively TRBD2 (6 bases). Trimming left V 9 bases short and J 0 bases short, with 13 bases between. Germline V gene lookup returns CDR1 LNHNV and CDR2 YYDKDF (reference sequence). The CDR3 is 14 residues long. This chain's CDR3 is CATVEGSSTDTQYF. CDR3 DNA sequence: TGTGCCACTGTGGAGGGGAGCAGCACAGATACGCAGTATTTT. The full variable domain, in which reference TRBV15 and TRBJ2-3 provide the parts outside the CDR3, is DAMVIQNPRYQVTQFGKPVTLSCSQTLNHNVMYWYQQKSSQAPKLLFHYYDKDFNNEADTPDNFQSRRPNTSFCFLDIRSPGLGDTAMYLCATVEGSSTDTQYFGPGTRLTVL.

This clonotype was found many times. This chain joins TRBV7-2 and TRBJ2-7, with D perhaps given as TRBD1 or TRBD2 (5 bases each). Germline CDR1 and CDR2: SGHTA and FQGNSA. V dropped 5 bases and J dropped 2 bases, with 13 bases sitting between them. The CDR3 loop spans 14 amino acids. For the CDR3, the DNA is TGTGCCAGCAGCCGCACCCGGGGACCCTACGAGCAGTACTTC. Residues: CASSRTRGPYEQYF.

This clonotype was observed many times. The chain couples TRBV7-3 to TRBJ2-2; a possible D gene is TRBD2 (6 bases). V lost 1 base to trimming and J lost 7 bases, with 13 bases between them. The CDR3 totals 15 residues. Looked up from germline, CDR1 is SGHTA and CDR2 is FQGTGA. DNA for the CDR3: TGTGCCAGCAGCTTAAGGCGGGATCGCAGCGGGGAGCTGTTTTTT. Translated, it gives CASSLRRDRSGELFF.

The chain is built from TRBV5-1 and TRBJ1-6; D is unresolved. Deletions cut 0 bases from V and 7 bases from J, with 14 bases between. Germline CDR1 reads SGHRS; CDR2 reads YFSETQ. The CDR3 is made up of 16 amino acids. CDR3 in DNA: TGCGCCAGCAGCTTGGACGGGCGAGCGGACAATTCACCCCTCCACTTT. Encoded protein: CASSLDGRADNSPLHF.

This clonotype occurred a few times. The chain carries TRBV27 and TRBJ1-5, with 7 nucleotides matching TRBD1. This CDR3 spans 20 amino acids. CDR1 is MNHEY and CDR2 is SMNVEV in the germline V gene (reference sequence). V trimming: 4 bases; J trimming: 1 base; junction bases outside the gene matches: 19. CDR3 amino acids: CASSYTFGGRGISSNQPQHF. Written as DNA, the CDR3 is TGTGCCAGCAGTTACACCTTCGGGGGCAGGGGGATATCAAGCAATCAGCCCCAGCATTTT.

V gene TRBV12-3 or TRBV12-4 combines with J gene TRBJ1-1; TRBD1 matches at 10 bases. Germline trimming cut 6 bases from V and 5 bases from J; bases unmatched to any gene: 9. The CDR3 covers 15 residues. The CDR3 DNA reads as TGTGCCAGCAGCCATAAGGACAGGGGGGCGACTGAAGCTTTCTTT. This codes for CASSHKDRGATEAFF.